The clone carrying this T cell receptor beta chain was counted a few times. The antigen is undetermined. The data are from a study of T cell repertoires in cytomegalovirus infection. Whole-study context: Matching HLA type, along with CMV infection, was indicated by public TCR beta signatures.

Study-level findings and limits: Dominant in the ex vivo response were TCR beta clonotypes restricted by HLA-C and specific for CMV. Cumulative frequency (of public TCR beta family members) identified carriers of CMV plus the relevant HLA.

MiXCR was run by TCRdb on the reads, yielding one entry per CDR3 protein. This table has 500,000 to 600,000 distinct CDR3 sequences, more than 15% appearing once. The CDR3 contains 14 residues. Trimming pared 1 base from V and 5 bases from J, leaving 11 bases between. Germline assignment: CDR1 MGHRA and CDR2 YSYEKL. The origin of this receptor is a human donor in good health (CMV status not recorded). Some clones in this sample may be carry-over from other donors' samples. What was sequenced was CD8+ T cells from PBMCs. The rearrangement links TRBV4-1 to TRBJ1-1; perhaps TRBD1 as D (6 bases). CDR3 sequence (DNA): TGCGCCAGCAGCCAAGGAGGGGGGCGGACTGAAGCTTTCTTT. It yields the protein CASSQGGGRTEAFF.